This TCR beta chain was observed in a study of blood T cell repertoires in COVID-19. This CDR3 comprises 17 residues. The J segment lost 6 bases and the V segment lost 0 bases, leaving 9 bases of the junction unmatched. The germline gives CDR1 SGHRS, CDR2 YFSETQ. The method was immunoSEQ multiplex PCR; TCRdb's version includes in-frame clones alone and lacks a portion of them. This sample yields roughly 400,000 clones, of which 90% are seen a single time; under 0.7% belongs to the top ten. Recruitment covered roughly 24 US areas and drew participants whose ages spanned roughly 18 to 89 years. V gene TRBV5-1 combines with J gene TRBJ1-5, with TRBD1 matching 10 bases. Sequencing was performed on PBMCs or T cells enriched from blood (not recorded which). The sequence was obtained from a young man who had recovered from COVID-19. The CDR3 protein is CASSLGDRGKRGQPQHF. In DNA, the CDR3 is TGCGCCAGCAGCTTGGGGGACAGGGGCAAGAGGGGTCAGCCCCAGCATTTT.